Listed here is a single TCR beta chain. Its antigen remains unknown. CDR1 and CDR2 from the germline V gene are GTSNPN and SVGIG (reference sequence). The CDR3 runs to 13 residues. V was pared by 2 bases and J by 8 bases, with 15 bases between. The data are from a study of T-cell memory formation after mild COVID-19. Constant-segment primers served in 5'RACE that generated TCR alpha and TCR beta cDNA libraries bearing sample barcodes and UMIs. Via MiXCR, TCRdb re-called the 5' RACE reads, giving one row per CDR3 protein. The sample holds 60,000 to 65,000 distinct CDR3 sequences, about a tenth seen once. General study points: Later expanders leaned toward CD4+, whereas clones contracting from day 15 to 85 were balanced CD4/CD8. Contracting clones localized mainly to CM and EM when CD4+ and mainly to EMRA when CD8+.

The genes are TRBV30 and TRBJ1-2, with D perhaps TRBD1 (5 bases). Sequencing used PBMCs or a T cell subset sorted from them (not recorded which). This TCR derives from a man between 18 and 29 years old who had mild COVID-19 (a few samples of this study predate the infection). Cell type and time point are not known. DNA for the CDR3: TGTGCCTGGAGTATGAAGCTAGGGGAGGGCTACACCTTC. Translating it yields CAWSMKLGEGYTF.